This T cell receptor (beta chain) was captured in a study of blood T cell repertoires in COVID-19. This clone was counted only a few times. Clones were read by immunoSEQ multiplex PCR, and TCRdb kept only the in-frame ones, dropping some. The sample holds tens of thousands of clones; 89% are singletons and the top ten take 1.6%. This CDR3 spans 14 amino acids. Per the germline V gene, CDR1 is SGHVS and CDR2 is FQNEAQ. V lost 2 bases and J lost 5, with 7 bases in between. Input material: peripheral blood. The chain combines TRBV7-8 with TRBJ1-6, with unresolved D. The sequence came from a man in his sixties with acute or convalescent COVID-19. CDR3 in amino acids: CASSLTRDNSPLHF. Written as DNA, the CDR3 is TGTGCCAGCAGCTTAACTAGAGATAATTCACCCCTCCACTTT.